Each of the 27 T cell receptor beta chains below was sequenced from the same sample in a study of blood T cell repertoires in COVID-19. Profiled with immunoSEQ multiplex PCR; TCRdb holds only in-frame clones, not every one. The table records about 68,000 clones, more than 70% of them present only once. Sequencing was done on a sample of peripheral blood. Source of these receptors: a man aged 50 or older with active COVID-19.

In the case of this clone: One end of the junction fails to match germline, which may point to a read error. J is TRBJ1-2 and V is TRBV5-6, with D possibly matching TRBD1 (6 bases). CDR3 length: 15 residues. Germline CDR1 SGHDT, CDR2 YYEEEE. CDR3 coding DNA: TGTGCCAGCAGGTTGGGCCCCACACAGGGTTTTGGCTACACCTTC. Its protein product is CASRLGPTQGFGYTF.

This chain links TRBV5-1 with TRBJ1-2; TRBD1 agrees at 8 bases. After removal of 4 bases from V and 6 bases from J, the junction contained 11 bases not matched to a gene. Per germline, CDR1 SGHRS and CDR2 YFSETQ. The CDR3 has 15 residues. This chain's CDR3 is CASSQNAGGSDGYTF. The CDR3 nucleotides are TGCGCCAGCAGCCAAAATGCAGGGGGCTCCGATGGCTACACCTTC.

The gene calls are TRBV7-6 and TRBJ2-3; 11 bases are shared with TRBD2. Germline values: CDR1 SGHVS, CDR2 FNYEAQ. This CDR3 contains 15 residues. V shed 2 bases and J 8 bases; nucleotides not matched to a gene: 6. DNA for the CDR3: TGTGCCAGCAGCTTATCCGATAGCGGGGGGGCTACGCAGTATTTT. This translates into CASSLSDSGGATQYF.

The gene calls are TRBV11-3 and TRBJ2-5; 9 nucleotides match TRBD1. Germline trimming cut 5 bases from V and 5 bases from J; bases unmatched to any gene: 18. CDR1 and CDR2 (germline): SGHNT, YENEEA. The CDR3 contains 18 residues. Here the CDR3 reads CASSPGGQGTGLWETQYF. The CDR3, as DNA: TGTGCCAGCAGCCCAGGGGGACAGGGTACGGGGTTGTGGGAGACCCAGTACTTC.

The CDR3 reads CASSLERGHLQYF. The DNA for the CDR3 is TGTGCCAGCAGTTTAGAAAGGGGACATCTTCAGTATTTT. This chain joins TRBV27 and TRBJ2-3, with D perhaps matching TRBD1 (6 bases). With 2 bases removed from V and 12 bases from J, the gap between germline ends came to 15 bases. The CDR3 runs 13 residues. CDR1 is MNHEY, CDR2 SMNVEV, per germline (reference sequence).

J is TRBJ1-4 and V is TRBV20-1; TRBD1 might be the D (5 bases). V lost 3 bases and J lost 8, with 16 bases in between. The CDR3 contains 14 residues. Per germline, CDR1 DFQATT and CDR2 SNEGSKA (reference sequence). The CDR3 sequence is CSASPRSGGEKLFF. CDR3 in DNA: TGCAGTGCTAGTCCCCGATCGGGGGGAGAAAAACTGTTTTTT.

This clone was recorded once. This chain uses TRBV2 with TRBJ2-5; no definite D call. CDR3 length: 12 residues. The germline V gene encodes CDR1 SNHLY and CDR2 FYNNEI. V lost 4 bases, J lost 7 bases, and 10 bases lay in between. For the CDR3, the DNA is TGTGCCAGCAGTGGTCGAGGAGTGACCCAGTACTTC. The encoded protein is CASSGRGVTQYF.

V and J are TRBV5-1 and TRBJ1-2; 7 bases fit TRBD1. Germline V gives CDR1 SGHRS, CDR2 YFSETQ. The CDR3 length is 13 residues. With 4 bases clipped from V and 4 bases from J, the junction kept 4 bases outside the gene matches. Here the CDR3 reads CASSPRDSYGYTF. The CDR3 nucleotides read TGCGCCAGCAGCCCCCGGGACAGCTATGGCTACACCTTC.

V is TRBV13 and J is TRBJ2-2; the D gene is possibly TRBD2 (7 bases). This CDR3 spans 15 amino acids. Germline CDR1 reads PRHDT; CDR2 reads FYEKMQ (reference sequence). V lost 7 bases, J lost 5 bases, and 17 bases lay in between. The CDR3, as DNA: TGTGCCAGCACCTCCTGGGGGGGGCTTACCGGGGAGCTGTTTTTT. This gives the protein CASTSWGGLTGELFF.

This chain links TRBV7-2 with TRBJ2-7; 14 bases map to TRBD2. Per the germline V gene, CDR1 is SGHTA and CDR2 is FQGNSA. CDR3 length: 16 amino acids. V gave up 0 bases and J gave up 6 bases; unmatched junction bases: 4. The CDR3: CASSLAGTSGSREQYF. The DNA for the CDR3 is TGTGCCAGCAGCTTAGCAGGGACTAGCGGGAGTCGCGAGCAGTACTTC.

The chain links TRBV24-1 to TRBJ2-7; the D gene is possibly TRBD2 (6 bases). Trimming took 8 bases from V and 2 from J, leaving 12 bases between them. Germline lookup yields CDR1 KGHDR and CDR2 SFDVKD. CDR3 length: 13 amino acids. CDR3 sequence (DNA): TGTGCCACCATTGGGGAGGCCCCCTACGAGCAGTACTTC. Protein sequence: CATIGEAPYEQYF.

This sequence joins TRBV7-8 and TRBJ1-1, with TRBD1 as a possible D gene (5 bases). CDR3 length equals 16 residues. Trimming took off 6 bases at V and 3 bases at J, with 20 bases between the two ends. Germline V gene sequence: CDR1 SGHVS, CDR2 FQNEAQ. The CDR3, as DNA: TGTGCCAGCAGTTACGTATGGGGCAGGGTGGACACTGAAGCTTTCTTT. This gives the protein CASSYVWGRVDTEAFF. Combining the CDR3 with reference TRBV7-8 and TRBJ1-1 gives the whole variable domain GAGVSQSPRYKVAKRGQDVALRCDPISGHVSLFWYQQALGQGPEFLTYFQNEAQLDKSGLPSDRFFAERPEGSVSTLKIQRTQQEDSAVYLCASSYVWGRVDTEAFFGQGTRLTVV.

V gene TRBV13 combines with J gene TRBJ2-2; 9 nucleotides align to TRBD1. CDR3 length: 16 residues. Trimming took 7 bases from V and 4 from J; bases not matched to a gene: 10. Germline CDR1 PRHDT, CDR2 FYEKMQ (reference sequence). CDR3 sequence reads: CASISSGTGRTGELFF. Here the CDR3 DNA reads TGTGCCAGCATCTCTTCCGGGACAGGGCGCACCGGGGAGCTGTTTTTT.

CDR3 DNA sequence: TGTGCCAGCAGTTTTGCGGGGGGGGATCAAGAGACCCAGTACTTC. The encoded protein is CASSFAGGDQETQYF. This chain links TRBV25-1 with TRBJ2-5; 9 bases line up with TRBD2. The CDR3 contains 15 residues. Germline V gives CDR1 MGHDK, CDR2 SYGVNS. With V trimmed by 5 bases and J by 2 bases, 6 bases remained unmatched.

The rearrangement joins TRBV5-1 to TRBJ2-3, with no clear D. This CDR3 is 14 amino acids long. Germline-derived CDR1 and CDR2 are SGHRS and YFSETQ. With 0 bases removed from V and 5 bases from J, the gap between germline ends came to 10 bases. The CDR3 loop reads CASSLAPIVDTQYF. The CDR3, as DNA: TGCGCCAGCAGCTTGGCCCCAATTGTAGATACGCAGTATTTT.

The V gene is TRBV4-1, the J gene TRBJ2-2; 7 bases are a match to TRBD1. The CDR3 runs to 14 residues. The germline V gene has CDR1 MGHRA and CDR2 YSYEKL. The trim removed 6 bases at V and 6 bases at J, leaving 7 bases unmatched. This CDR3 is CASSREGAPGELFF. DNA of the CDR3: TGCGCCAGCAGTAGAGAGGGGGCACCCGGGGAGCTGTTTTTT.

The chain links TRBV19 to TRBJ2-4; a possible D gene is TRBD1 (5 bases). Deletions cut 5 bases from V and 0 bases from J, with 8 bases between. CDR1 and CDR2 (germline): LNHDA, SQIVND (reference sequence). CDR3 length: 14 residues. CDR3 DNA: TGTGCCAGTAGTCCAGGGTTAGCCAAAAACATTCAGTACTTC. Translating it yields CASSPGLAKNIQYF.

V gene TRBV5-1 combines with J gene TRBJ2-3; 15 bases are a match to TRBD2. J gave up 2 bases and V 0 bases, and 4 bases lay outside the gene matches. Germline V gives CDR1 SGHRS, CDR2 YFSETQ. The CDR3 runs to 18 residues. The CDR3 DNA reads TGCGCCAGCAGCTTGGGGGGACTAGCGGGAGGACTCACAGATACGCAGTATTTT. Residues: CASSLGGLAGGLTDTQYF.

This clone has just a few counts. V usage is TRBV19 and J usage is TRBJ2-1, with D maybe TRBD1 (5 bases). The V end was cut by 4 bases, the J end by 7 bases, with 17 bases between. Germline loops: CDR1 LNHDA, CDR2 SQIVND (reference sequence). There are 15 residues in the CDR3. The CDR3 sequence: CASSTHKTGKNEQFF. The CDR3 nucleotides read TGTGCCAGTAGTACCCACAAAACAGGAAAAAATGAGCAGTTCTTC.

A few counts support this clone. V and J are TRBV30 and TRBJ2-7; the match to TRBD1 covers 8 bases. The CDR3 totals 11 residues. The germline gives CDR1 GTSNPN, CDR2 SVGIG (reference sequence). V lost 3 bases to trimming and J lost 6 bases; unmatched junction nucleotides: 1. CDR3 bases: TGTGCCTGGAGCAGGGGGCTCGAGCAGTACTTC. Translating it yields CAWSRGLEQYF.

The chain combines TRBV12-3 or TRBV12-4 with TRBJ1-6; D is uncertain. The CDR3 has 13 residues. V gave up 1 base and J gave up 10 bases, with 8 bases separating them. The CDR3: CASSLERGSPLHF. CDR3 DNA: TGTGCCAGCAGTTTAGAGCGCGGATCACCCCTCCACTTT.

The J gene is TRBJ1-1, the V gene TRBV6-5, with TRBD1 matching 7 bases. CDR1 and CDR2 from the germline V gene are MNHEY and SVGAGI. The length of the CDR3 is 12 residues. Losses at the gene ends were 6 bases for V and 4 bases for J; bases not matched to a gene: 2. Written as DNA, the CDR3 is TGTGCCAGCAGGACAGGGTCCACTGAAGCTTTCTTT. Translation: CASRTGSTEAFF.

The rearrangement links TRBV18 to TRBJ1-2; 8 bases map to TRBD1. CDR1 and CDR2 from the germline V gene are KGHSH and LQKENI. This CDR3 has 16 residues. V trimming: 3 bases; J trimming: 4 bases; junction bases outside the gene matches: 10. CDR3 nucleotide sequence: TGTGCCAGCTCACCTGCCAGTGGACAGGGCGGCTATGGCTACACCTTC. Translating it yields CASSPASGQGGYGYTF.

V usage is TRBV5-4 and J usage is TRBJ1-1; D not certain. The V and J ends lost 1 base and 4 bases respectively, with 17 bases between them. The CDR3 contains 16 residues. Per the germline V gene, CDR1 is SGHNT and CDR2 is YYREEE (reference sequence). In nucleotides, the CDR3 is TGTGCCAGCAGCTTGCCCTCGAGAGTAGGGAGCACTGAAGCTTTCTTT. Encoded protein: CASSLPSRVGSTEAFF. The variable domain in full, completed from reference TRBV5-4 and TRBJ1-1, reads ETGVTQSPTHLIKTRGQQVTLRCSSQSGHNTVSWYQQALGQGPQFIFQYYREEENGRGNFPPRFSGLQFPNYSSELNVNALELDDSALYLCASSLPSRVGSTEAFFGQGTRLTVV.

The chain's CDR3 is CASSLSPGQIYEQYF. CDR3 DNA: TGCGCCAGCAGCTTGAGCCCCGGACAGATCTACGAGCAGTACTTC. The rearrangement joins TRBV5-1 to TRBJ2-7; D may be TRBD1 (6 bases). V lost 1 base and J 3 bases, leaving 14 bases between the germline ends. Germline CDR1 is SGHRS and CDR2 is YFSETQ. The CDR3 covers 15 residues.

V and J are TRBV5-4 and TRBJ2-1, with TRBD2 matching over 10 bases. V dropped 4 bases and J dropped 6; count of bases not matched to a gene: 13. The germline CDR1 and CDR2 sequences are SGHNT and YYREEE (reference sequence). This CDR3 is 17 amino acids long. CDR3 sequence (DNA): TGTGCCAGCAGCCCCCCCCCTCTAGCGGGAGTCGTCAATGAGCAGTTCTTC. Translated: CASSPPPLAGVVNEQFF.

The J gene is TRBJ2-1, the V gene TRBV30; the D gene is possibly TRBD2 (5 bases). The germline V gene has CDR1 GTSNPN and CDR2 SVGIG (reference sequence). This CDR3 has 14 residues. Trimming cost V 4 bases and J 5 bases, with 15 bases left between them. This CDR3 reads CAWNLGVGDNEQFF. The CDR3 bases are TGTGCCTGGAATCTTGGGGTCGGGGACAATGAGCAGTTCTTC.